This T cell receptor (beta chain) comes out of a study of cytomegalovirus exposure and HLA in healthy donors (dated by TCRdb to about 2017). Describing the broader study: According to a later analysis, one platform produced both the approximately 110 validation repertoires and the roughly 660 repertoires of the first cohort. The aim of the study was to test whether cataloging public T cell receptors could identify signatures of past pathogen exposure. A separate validation cohort of roughly 130 different subjects was used in addition to the approximately 670-subject first cohort. To predict cytomegalovirus infection status, the study combined high-throughput TCR immunosequencing, statistical association of individual TCRs with disease status, and machine learning. The investigation overall reported the following: The classifier was reported to diagnose cytomegalovirus status with high specificity and sensitivity in both the original and validation cohorts. Of the cluster scores, around 95% were above 0 in a later analysis, which found that TCRs clustered in the first cohort also tended to co-occur in the 120 validation repertoires. According to the authors, the approach could potentially be generalized to other disease states and immunological phenotypes. While some public TCRs were present in many individuals, most TCR sequences turned up only very rarely across donors. The validation cohort had no HLA typing available for a later analysis, so co-occurrence within that cohort was assessed over all 130 or so repertoires. The study gave a list of 150 to 200 TCR beta chains associated with cytomegalovirus. In vitro tests confirmed that a few of the cytomegalovirus-associated TCR beta chains recognize cytomegalovirus antigens.

Separate from the approximately 670-subject first cohort, the validation cohort of roughly 120 subjects was the group to which the donors belonged. The method behind the library was the immunoSEQ multiplex PCR assay. Under the source paper's analysis protocol: A statistical classification framework was developed to diagnose cytomegalovirus status using the catalog of TCR beta chain sequences. TCRdb re-hosts the immuneACCESS table, in-frame sequences only. Its copies lack some clones; in the studies checked, an unresolved V gene accounts for under half of them, and the cause for the rest is not known. The V and J calls and clone size come from that table; D and trimming were worked out from the DNA. A total of hundreds of thousands of clones appear in this sample, over 75% of them only once. About 2% of the sample goes to the ten largest clones. V is pruned by 6 bases and J by 3 bases, leaving 11 bases of the junction without a gene match. The CDR3 contains 17 residues, cysteine and phenylalanine counted. Only CDR3 DNA is held: 51 bases, read in frame from base 1. In the germline V gene (reference sequence), CDR1 corresponds to PRHDT and CDR2 to FYEKMQ.

About this clone: Its antigen is currently not known. Base qualities were left out, and no much larger clone turns up one base away.

The sequence derives from a woman between 18 and 29 years old in good health and CMV-seropositive. The rearranged segments are TRBV13 and TRBJ2-7; TRBD2 lines up with 13 middle nucleotides. Sequenced: PBMCs. The DNA sequence is given as TGTGCCAGCAGATTAAGACTAGCGGGAGGTTCTCACTACGAGCAGTACTTC. Its translation is CASRLRLAGGSHYEQYF.